The 32 T cell receptor beta chains in this list originate from one sample, sequenced in a study of Ad26.COV2.S vaccination and SARS-CoV-2 variants. Profiling relied on immunoSEQ multiplex PCR, and the TCRdb table lists in-frame clones only, not all of them. The data hold about 350,000 clones, with approximately 90% observed a single time. The treatment: over 15 received Ad26.COV2.S at low or high dose, single or two shots; roughly 5 received placebo; per-sample allocation not given. Sampling was done on day 63 after the first vaccine or placebo injection. The sample here was peripheral blood, taken in a trial of Ad26.COV2.S vaccine versus placebo. The origin of the receptors is a person aged 18-60 years who received the Ad26.COV2.S COVID-19 vaccine or a placebo.

V is TRBV14 and J is TRBJ2-7, with a weak D call TRBD1 (6 bases). The CDR3 is made up of 13 amino acids. Germline values: CDR1 SGHDN, CDR2 FVKESK. V lost 6 bases and J lost 1, with 10 bases in between. CDR3 sequence: CASRPGQSYEQYF. In DNA form, the CDR3 reads TGTGCCAGCAGACCTGGACAGTCCTACGAGCAGTACTTC.

The chain joins TRBV5-1 to TRBJ2-7; D may be TRBD2 (5 bases). The CDR3 length is 15 residues. CDR1 and CDR2 from the germline V gene are SGHRS and YFSETQ. Between the trimmed V and J ends, which lost 4 bases and 3 bases, there was a span of 17 bases. Here the CDR3 reads CASSPTRDRIYEQYF. CDR3 DNA sequence: TGCGCCAGCAGCCCGACGAGGGATAGAATCTACGAGCAGTACTTC.

The chain carries TRBV6-5 and TRBJ2-3; either TRBD1 or TRBD2 may fit D (6 bases each). V was trimmed by 2 bases and J by 2 bases, leaving 14 bases between them. Germline values: CDR1 MNHEY, CDR2 SVGAGI. There are 16 residues in the CDR3. DNA of the CDR3: TGTGCCAGCAGTTACGGGGGGCGACGAATCACAGATACGCAGTATTTT. Translating gives CASSYGGRRITDTQYF.

The chain combines TRBV2 with TRBJ2-5, with D uncertain. The germline V gene encodes CDR1 SNHLY and CDR2 FYNNEI. Trimming removed 7 bases from V and 7 bases from J, with 13 bases in between. The CDR3 runs to 12 residues. In nucleotides, the CDR3 is TGTGCCAGCAACGAGGAGAGCTTGACCCAGTACTTC. Residues: CASNEESLTQYF.

The CDR3 DNA reads as TGTGCCAGCAGCTTAGAAAGATCTCGTTGGGTGGACTATGGCTACACCTTC. Translated, it gives CASSLERSRWVDYGYTF. The rearrangement uses TRBV7-8 and TRBJ1-2; D gene ambiguous. The germline V gene has CDR1 SGHVS and CDR2 FQNEAQ. The CDR3 runs to 17 residues. Trimming took 1 base from V and 3 from J, leaving 18 bases between them.

CDR3 sequence reads: CASSERGGSNQPQHF. In nucleotides, the CDR3 is TGTGCCAGCAGTGAAAGGGGTGGGAGCAATCAGCCCCAGCATTTT. The chain employs TRBV2 and TRBJ1-5, with TRBD1 as a possible D gene (5 bases). CDR1 and CDR2 (germline): SNHLY, FYNNEI. Trimming removed 2 bases from V and 1 base from J, with 9 bases in between. The CDR3 consists of 15 residues.

The V gene is TRBV28, the J gene TRBJ1-4; a weak D match, TRBD1 (6 bases). This CDR3 spans 15 amino acids. The V gene lost 3 bases and the J gene lost 7 bases, with 15 bases spanning the gap. CDR1 MDHEN and CDR2 SYDVKM come from the germline V gene. CDR3 bases: TGTGCCAGCAGTTTGGCAGGGGCGAGGATTGAAAAACTGTTTTTT. Translated: CASSLAGARIEKLFF.

The rearrangement joins TRBV18 to TRBJ2-7; either TRBD1 or TRBD2 may fit D (6 bases each). Trimming shortened V by 1 base and J by 6 bases, and 16 bases separated the two germline ends. Germline V gives CDR1 KGHSH, CDR2 LQKENI. This CDR3 is built from 15 residues. The CDR3 protein is CASSPLAEVRGEQYF. The CDR3 DNA sequence: TGTGCCAGCTCACCACTAGCGGAGGTCAGGGGCGAGCAGTACTTC. Combining the CDR3 with reference TRBV18 and TRBJ2-7 gives the whole variable domain NAGVMQNPRHLVRRRGQEARLRCSPMKGHSHVYWYRQLPEEGLKFMVYLQKENIIDESGMPKERFSAEFPKEGPSILRIQQVVRGDSAAYFCASSPLAEVRGEQYFGPGTRLTVT.

For the CDR3, the DNA is TGTGCCAGCAGTCGTGAGACAGGGCTCAACTATGGCTACACCTTC. This sequence encodes CASSRETGLNYGYTF. The rearrangement links TRBV6-5 to TRBJ1-2; 7 positions agree with TRBD1. J gave up 2 bases and V 5 bases, and 8 bases lay outside the gene matches. The CDR3 has 15 amino acids. The V gene's germline CDR1 is MNHEY and CDR2 SVGAGI.

As DNA, the CDR3 is TGTGCCTGGAGTGTACTGGGGGGCGCAGGGAACATTCAGTACTTC. It codes for CAWSVLGGAGNIQYF. The chain couples TRBV30 to TRBJ2-4; D possibly matches TRBD1 or TRBD2 (6 bases each). Germline assignment: CDR1 GTSNPN and CDR2 SVGIG (reference sequence). This CDR3 has 15 residues. Trimming pared 0 bases from V and 7 bases from J, leaving 16 bases between.

The sample holds one count of this clone. This chain uses TRBV4-1 with TRBJ2-2; possible D gene TRBD1, 6 bases. With 4 bases removed from V and 1 base from J, the gap between germline ends came to 7 bases. The germline CDR1 and CDR2 sequences are MGHRA and YSYEKL. The CDR3 length is 14 residues. The CDR3 nucleotides are TGCGCCAGCAGCCTGACAGGGAACACCGGGGAGCTGTTTTTT. Its translation is CASSLTGNTGELFF.

V gene TRBV5-1 combines with J gene TRBJ1-1, with 9 bases identical to TRBD1. There are 14 residues in the CDR3. Germline-derived CDR1 and CDR2 are SGHRS and YFSETQ. The ends lost 4 bases at V and 1 base at J; junction bases unmatched: 2. CDR3 bases: TGCGCCAGCAGCCGGGGACAGGGGAACACTGAAGCTTTCTTT. This codes for CASSRGQGNTEAFF.

This clone was seen a single time. The rearrangement links TRBV18 to TRBJ1-1; TRBD1 might be the D (5 bases). Trimming took 3 bases from V and 3 from J, leaving 8 bases between them. The CDR3 consists of 13 residues. The germline gives CDR1 KGHSH, CDR2 LQKENI. This chain's CDR3 is CASSPRADTEAFF. CDR3 sequence (DNA): TGTGCCAGCTCACCCAGGGCTGACACTGAAGCTTTCTTT.

The genes are TRBV5-6 and TRBJ2-2; D gene uncertain. Germline loops: CDR1 SGHDT, CDR2 YYEEEE. Trimming removed 0 bases at V and 6 bases at J, with 6 bases between. This CDR3 has 13 amino acids. CDR3 in DNA: TGTGCCAGCAGCTTGGTTAGGTCCGGGGAGCTGTTTTTT. Translating it yields CASSLVRSGELFF.

This rearrangement joins TRBV7-3 to TRBJ2-1; 12 bases agree with TRBD2. With V trimmed by 2 bases and J by 2 bases, 1 base remained unmatched. There are 16 residues in the CDR3. Per the germline V gene, CDR1 is SGHTA and CDR2 is FQGTGA. DNA of the CDR3: TGTGCCAGCAGCTTATCTAGCGGGAGGGCCTACAATGAGCAGTTCTTC. This sequence encodes CASSLSSGRAYNEQFF.

CDR3 amino acids: CASSPHPRNTGELFF. CDR3 in DNA: TGTGCCAGCAGTCCACATCCACGGAACACCGGGGAGCTGTTTTTT. V is TRBV6-5 and J is TRBJ2-2; D unresolved. V lost 5 bases, J lost 1 base, and 11 bases lay in between. The CDR3 sequence is 15 residues long. CDR1 MNHEY and CDR2 SVGAGI come from the germline V gene.

The chain employs TRBV24-1 and TRBJ2-2; D possibly corresponds to TRBD2 (6 bases). Germline CDR1 KGHDR, CDR2 SFDVKD. The V end lost 4 bases, the J end lost 0 bases, and 11 bases lay between the germline ends. The CDR3 is 16 amino acids. CDR3 in DNA: TGTGCCACCAGTGACACTAGCCTGCCGAACACCGGGGAGCTGTTTTTT. As protein: CATSDTSLPNTGELFF.

The rearrangement links TRBV5-4 to TRBJ2-7, with TRBD2 matching 12 bases. Unmatched junction bases numbered 14, after V lost 7 bases and J lost 6 bases. Germline CDR1 and CDR2: SGHNT and YYREEE (reference sequence). The CDR3 covers 16 residues. The CDR3 here is CASSMGLAGLGGEQYF. The CDR3 region has the DNA TGTGCCAGCTCGATGGGACTAGCGGGCCTCGGCGGCGAGCAGTACTTC. The variable domain in full, with the rest retrieved from reference TRBV5-4 and TRBJ2-7, is ETGVTQSPTHLIKTRGQQVTLRCSSQSGHNTVSWYQQALGQGPQFIFQYYREEENGRGNFPPRFSGLQFPNYSSELNVNALELDDSALYLCASSMGLAGLGGEQYFGPGTRLTVT.

This chain links TRBV19 with TRBJ2-7; TRBD2 is a possible D gene (5 bases). Trimming left V 3 bases short and J 2 bases short, with 17 bases between. This CDR3 comprises 16 residues. CDR1 is LNHDA, CDR2 SQIVND, per germline (reference sequence). CDR3 region: CASSMRATVSPYEQYF. Here the CDR3 DNA reads TGTGCCAGTAGTATGCGGGCAACAGTCTCTCCCTACGAGCAGTACTTC. Full variable domain (outside the CDR3, taken from reference TRBV19 and TRBJ2-7): DGGITQSPKYLFRKEGQNVTLSCEQNLNHDAMYWYRQDPGQGLRLIYYSQIVNDFQKGDIAEGYSVSREKKESFPLTVTSAQKNPTAFYLCASSMRATVSPYEQYFGPGTRLTVT.

The rearrangement links TRBV12-3 or TRBV12-4 to TRBJ2-7; D is possibly TRBD1 or TRBD2 (5 bases each). CDR3 length: 13 amino acids. V was cut by 2 bases and J by 5 bases, with 10 bases left in between. CDR3 sequence reads: CASSLRDPNEQYF. CDR3 DNA sequence: TGTGCCAGCAGTTTAAGGGACCCAAACGAGCAGTACTTC.

This rearrangement joins TRBV9 to TRBJ2-2, with 8 bases aligning to TRBD2. This CDR3 comprises 14 residues. Germline V gene lookup returns CDR1 SGDLS and CDR2 YYNGEE. Trimming cost V 7 bases and J 1 base; bases outside gene matches: 3. In DNA form, the CDR3 reads TGTGCCAGCGGGCTAGCGGGGAACACCGGGGAGCTGTTTTTT. As protein: CASGLAGNTGELFF.

The CDR3 loop reads CASSVAGSSEQYF. CDR3 DNA: TGTGCCAGCAGCGTAGCAGGTAGTTCCGAGCAGTACTTC. This chain uses TRBV9 with TRBJ2-7; D is unresolved. Germline CDR1 and CDR2: SGDLS and YYNGEE. There are 13 residues in the CDR3. V gave up 0 bases and J gave up 6 bases, with 10 bases separating them.

The rearrangement uses TRBV12-5 and TRBJ1-2; unclear D gene. Germline V gives CDR1 LGHNT, CDR2 FRNRAP. Trimming removed 7 bases at V and 6 bases at J, with 15 bases between. The CDR3 extends over 13 amino acids. As DNA, the CDR3 is TGTGCTAGTGCCCCTTTTGCCCAGCATGGCTACACCTTC. Translated, it gives CASAPFAQHGYTF.

The rearrangement joins TRBV5-1 to TRBJ1-1, with D possibly matching TRBD1 (5 bases). Germline V CDR1 and CDR2: SGHRS, YFSETQ. The ends were cut back, 2 bases at V and 4 bases at J, with 12 bases in the middle. The length of the CDR3 is 14 residues. CDR3: CASSFQGSGTEAFF. In DNA form, the CDR3 reads TGCGCCAGCAGCTTCCAGGGCAGTGGCACTGAAGCTTTCTTT.

The chain is built from TRBV28 and TRBJ1-5, with D maybe TRBD1 (5 bases). The CDR3 runs to 16 residues. With 6 bases removed from V and 3 bases from J, the gap between germline ends came to 18 bases. Germline CDR1 reads MDHEN; CDR2 reads SYDVKM. The CDR3 DNA follows: TGTGCCAGCAGCATCACAGGACTGCTTAACAATCAGCCCCAGCATTTT. This codes for CASSITGLLNNQPQHF.

The chain uses TRBV3-1 (or the pseudogene TRBV3-2) and TRBJ2-7, with D possibly matching TRBD1 (5 bases). The germline V gene encodes CDR1 LGHDT and CDR2 YNNKEL (reference sequence). Between the trimmed V and J ends, which lost 0 bases and 6 bases, there was a span of 9 bases. The CDR3 has 13 residues. The CDR3 sequence is CASSQEPRGEQYF. The CDR3 DNA is TGTGCCAGCAGCCAAGAGCCTAGGGGCGAGCAGTACTTC.

The genes are TRBV5-4 and TRBJ1-2; 9 bases are shared with TRBD1. Germline CDR1 is SGHNT and CDR2 is YYREEE (reference sequence). The junction had 9 bases not matched to a gene; V was cut back by 5 bases and J by 7 bases. The CDR3 runs to 14 residues. CDR3 DNA sequence: TGTGCCAGCAGATATACAGGGGGCTTGTCTGGCTACACCTTC. Residues: CASRYTGGLSGYTF.

The chain combines TRBV2 with TRBJ1-1; D gene ambiguous. Germline V lookup: CDR1 SNHLY, CDR2 FYNNEI. V was shortened by 6 bases and J by 0 bases, with 14 bases between the two germline ends. This CDR3 comprises 15 residues. CDR3 sequence reads: CASSNIRELNTEAFF. The CDR3 nucleotides are TGTGCCAGCAGCAATATACGGGAATTGAACACTGAAGCTTTCTTT.

CDR3 protein: CSASGVGNQPQHF. The CDR3 DNA reads as TGCAGTGCTAGTGGGGTTGGCAATCAGCCCCAGCATTTT. The rearrangement links TRBV20-1 to TRBJ1-5; the D is unclear. V shed 3 bases and J shed 2 bases, with 8 bases lying between them. This CDR3 comprises 13 residues. Germline CDR1 reads DFQATT; CDR2 reads SNEGSKA (reference sequence).

This clone was counted once. The genes are TRBV7-3 and TRBJ1-1; D unclear. CDR3 length: 14 amino acids. The V end was cut by 1 base, the J end by 1 base, with 7 bases between. CDR1 is SGHTA, CDR2 FQGTGA, per germline. In DNA form, the CDR3 reads TGTGCCAGCAGCTTAAGTTCAGGGAACACTGAAGCTTTCTTT. Residues: CASSLSSGNTEAFF.

DNA for the CDR3: TGTGCCAGCAGCCCTGGACATTACCTACGTAGCAATCAGCCCCAGCATTTT. Translation gives CASSPGHYLRSNQPQHF. The V and J genes are TRBV5-6 and TRBJ1-5; D is perhaps TRBD1 (5 bases). Between the trimmed V and J ends, which lost 4 bases and 0 bases, there was a span of 17 bases. Germline values: CDR1 SGHDT, CDR2 YYEEEE. This CDR3 has 17 amino acids.

The chain is built from TRBV30 and TRBJ2-7; D may be TRBD2 (5 bases). The CDR3 is made up of 13 amino acids. V was clipped by 4 bases and J by 2 bases, with 12 bases between them. Per the germline V gene, CDR1 is GTSNPN and CDR2 is SVGIG (reference sequence). The DNA of the CDR3 is TGTGCCTGGACTCGGGGATACGCCTACGAGCAGTACTTC. Amino acids: CAWTRGYAYEQYF.